The 5 T cell receptor beta chains listed next were all sequenced from one sample in a study of T cell responses to AZD1222 COVID-19 vaccine. Only in-frame clones appear in the TCRdb table, and some are missing; sequencing was by immunoSEQ multiplex PCR. The sample includes around 84,000 clones, approximately 85% of them seen just once. Here the sequenced sample was peripheral blood, taken on day 0 of AZD1222 vaccination. These TCRs come from an adult in good health.

The rearrangement uses TRBV6-2 or TRBV6-3 and TRBJ1-5; the match to TRBD1 covers 10 bases. V lost 5 bases and J lost 5; bases outside the gene matches: 6. Germline CDR1 reads MNHEY; CDR2 reads SVGEGT. There are 15 residues in the CDR3. The CDR3 DNA reads as TGTGCCAGCAGTGGAGGACAGGGGGTGCATCAGCCCCAGCATTTT. Protein sequence: CASSGGQGVHQPQHF.

The chain is built from TRBV6-2 or TRBV6-3 and TRBJ2-2, with unresolved D. Germline values: CDR1 MNHEY, CDR2 SVGEGT. The ends were cut back, 2 bases at V and 1 base at J, with 5 bases in the middle. The CDR3 runs to 14 residues. The CDR3 loop reads CASSYERNTGELFF. DNA of the CDR3: TGTGCCAGCAGTTACGAACGGAACACCGGGGAGCTGTTTTTT.

The rearrangement links TRBV28 to TRBJ2-3; a weak D match, TRBD2 (5 bases). Between the trimmed V and J ends, which lost 6 bases and 0 bases, there was a span of 10 bases. Per the germline V gene, CDR1 is MDHEN and CDR2 is SYDVKM. This CDR3 has 14 residues. The CDR3 bases are TGTGCCAGCAGGGTTGGCGGGAGCACAGATACGCAGTATTTT. This encodes CASRVGGSTDTQYF.

This rearrangement joins TRBV12-5 to TRBJ2-1, with 11 bases lining up with TRBD1. Germline assignment: CDR1 LGHNT and CDR2 FRNRAP. After removal of 4 bases from V and 7 bases from J, the junction contained 3 bases not matched to a gene. The CDR3 length is 14 residues. DNA for the CDR3: TGTGCTAGTGGTTCCGGACAGGGGGCTAATGAGCAGTTCTTC. Its protein product is CASGSGQGANEQFF.

On this clone: The sample has other DNA sequences that encode this CDR3 too. This chain uses TRBV29-1 with TRBJ2-7; tentatively, D is TRBD1 (6 bases). The germline V gene encodes CDR1 SQVTM and CDR2 ANQGSEA. V lost 3 bases, J lost 0 bases, and 9 bases lay in between. The CDR3 is 13 amino acids. DNA of the CDR3: TGCAGCGTTGAGGACAGTAACTCCTACGAGCAGTACTTC. Protein: CSVEDSNSYEQYF.